This TCR beta chain was identified in a study of radiation and T cells in renal cell carcinoma. Germline V gene data show CDR1 as MNHEY and CDR2 as SVGAGI. Germline trimming cut 2 bases from V and 7 bases from J; bases unmatched to any gene: 8. The CDR3 is 15 residues long. This table comes from immunoSEQ multiplex PCR, and its TCRdb copy is limited to in-frame clones, with some not included. The sample shows approximately 110,000 clones, roughly 85% of them seen only once. Indicated time point: baseline pretreatment blood. The treatment was: 15 Gy SBRT to primary tumor, nephrectomy 4 weeks later. The material was blood, obtained from a patient whose treatment included radiotherapy and nephrectomy. The chain couples TRBV6-5 to TRBJ2-7, with 10 bases fitting TRBD1. The TCR comes from a woman aged 60-75 years with renal cell carcinoma. CDR3 amino acids: CASSYPGQGNREQYF. CDR3 nucleotide sequence: TGTGCCAGCAGTTACCCGGGACAGGGGAATCGTGAGCAGTACTTC.